Below, one TCR beta chain is given with its context. Its antigen is currently not known. Base qualities are missing; no much larger clone stands one base away. PBMCs were isolated by Ficoll-Paque density gradient centrifugation. This specimen belongs to a study of T-cell memory formation after mild COVID-19 (dated by TCRdb to about 2021). Some background on the complete study: TCR sequence clusters from the two donors were largely donor specific. Two young, previously healthy adult volunteers, one female and one male, were included in the cohort. In two donors, T-cell clones that expanded and contracted after mild COVID-19 were followed by sequencing TCRalpha and TCRbeta repertoires longitudinally.

The run used an Illumina NovaSeq 6000. TCRalpha and TCRbeta cDNA libraries were built by 5'RACE with constant-segment primers, adding sample barcodes and unique molecular identifiers. RNA was extracted from every sample with Trizol reagent. The libraries were amplified in two PCR steps, and the second step added a second sample barcode and Illumina TruSeq adapters. Sequencing of the libraries was done on an Illumina NovaSeq, producing 2 x 150 bp paired-end reads. Concerning the study's data processing: The reads were demultiplexed and collapsed into UMI-guided consensus sequences using migec v1.2.7. Using mixcr v2.1.11, UMI consensuses were aligned to TRA and TRB V and J templates and then assembled into clonotypes. Clonotypes were classified as expanded or contracted when called significant by both edgeR and NoisET, with noise models trained on biological replicates. edgeR calls used a false discovery rate-adjusted p below 0.01 and a log2 fold-change threshold of 1. As an exploratory analysis of dynamics, max-normalized trajectories of the 1000 most abundant clonotypes were examined by PCA with hierarchical clustering. Each responding clone was given a CD4 or CD8 phenotype based on the CD4+ and CD8+ repertoires, which had been sequenced separately. In TCRdb, the public reads were trimmed at Q25 with fastp and aligned with MiXCR, with productive beta chains retained. Rows with a matching CDR3 protein are joined into one entry that keeps the most common DNA and genes. These V and J calls are TCRdb output, not the study's own analysis. In this sample the table shows approximately 570,000 distinct CDR3 sequences, 18% of which occur a single time. The ten top clones hold around 12% of the sample.

The full study reports these points: The study included only a couple of mild cases, and larger cohorts that include severe cases with pre-infection samples were judged to be necessary. The detection of some responding clones in pre-infection memory suggests that pre-existing cross-reactive memory T cells joined the SARS-CoV-2 response. Clones that contracted from day 15 to 85 showed balanced CD4/CD8 phenotypes, whereas a second wave of clones that expanded from day 15 to 37 leaned towards CD4+. Contracting CD4+ clones turned up mainly in the CM and EM memory subsets, whereas EMRA was where CD8+ clones were enriched. Whether the second-wave clones peaking on day 37 were SARS-CoV-2 specific was not confirmed.

The germline ends are 13 bases apart after V is trimmed by 4 bases and J by 6 bases. The CDR3 covers 14 residues, taking in both the cysteine and the phenylalanine. The entry retains the CDR3 DNA only, 42 bases that are in frame from base 1. The germline V gene encodes CDR1 KGHDR and CDR2 SFDVKD. The sequenced sample consisted of PBMCs or a T cell subset sorted from them (not recorded which). The V and J genes are TRBV24-1 and TRBJ2-3, with the D gene call left open. This TCR came from an adult woman who had mild COVID-19 (a few samples of this study predate the infection). The sample titles of this study are shuffled in the database, so cell type and time point are left out; the donor was told from shared clones. CDR3 loop: CATSDWSRLDTQYF. The nucleotides read TGTGCCACCAGTGACTGGTCTCGATTGGATACGCAGTATTTT.